This T cell receptor beta chain was recovered during a study of cytomegalovirus exposure and HLA in healthy donors. Study-wide results and caveats: Investigators reported approximately 170 TCR beta chains as tied to cytomegalovirus.

On this clone: The antigen is unknown.

CDR3 length: 14 amino acids. V lost 2 bases and J lost 4, with 10 bases in between. Germline-derived CDR1 and CDR2 are LNHNV and YYDKDF (reference sequence). The method was immunoSEQ multiplex PCR; TCRdb's version includes in-frame clones alone and lacks a portion of them. The sample holds around 69,000 clones, roughly 95% seen once. Sequencing was carried out using PBMCs. The TCR comes from a woman younger than 30 in good health and CMV-seropositive. V and J are TRBV15 and TRBJ2-3, with a weak D call TRBD1 (6 bases). The CDR3 is CATSRLTGSDTQYF. The DNA for the CDR3 is TGTGCCACCAGCAGACTTACAGGGTCAGATACGCAGTATTTT.